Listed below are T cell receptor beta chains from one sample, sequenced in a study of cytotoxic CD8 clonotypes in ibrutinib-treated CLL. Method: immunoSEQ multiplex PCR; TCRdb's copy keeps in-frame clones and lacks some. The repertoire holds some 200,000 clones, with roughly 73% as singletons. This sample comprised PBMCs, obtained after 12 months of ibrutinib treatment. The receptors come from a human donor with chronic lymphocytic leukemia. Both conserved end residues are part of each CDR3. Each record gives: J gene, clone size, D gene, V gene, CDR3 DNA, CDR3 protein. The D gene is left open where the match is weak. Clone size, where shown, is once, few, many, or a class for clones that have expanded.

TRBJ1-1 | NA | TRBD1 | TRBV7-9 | TGTGCCAGCAGCTTACATCTGGACAGGGACCCTGAAGCTTTCTTT | CASSLHLDRDPEAFF
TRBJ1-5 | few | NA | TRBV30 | TGTGCCTGGAGCGGGGCTGGTCAGCCCCAGCATTTT | CAWSGAGQPQHF
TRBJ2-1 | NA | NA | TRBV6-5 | TGTGCCAGCAGCCAAAGGGAGGAGTTCTTC | CASSQREEFF
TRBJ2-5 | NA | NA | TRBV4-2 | TGTGCCAGCAGCCCCAGTGGGGGCCAAGAGACCCAGTACTTC | CASSPSGGQETQYF
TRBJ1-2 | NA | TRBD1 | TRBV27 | TGTGCCAGCAGTTTCGCGGGACAGAATCTTCAGAACTATGGCTACACCTTC | CASSFAGQNLQNYGYTF
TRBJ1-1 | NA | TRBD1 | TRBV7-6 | TGTGCCAGCAGCTTAGCACCGGGGACAGGGATGGTGGGTGCTGAAGCTTTCTTT | CASSLAPGTGMVGAEAFF
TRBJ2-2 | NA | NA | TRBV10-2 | TGCGCCAGCAGAGGGACTCAGACCGGGGAGCTGTTTTTT | CASRGTQTGELFF
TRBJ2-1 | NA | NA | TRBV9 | TGTGCCAGCAGCGTAGAGCTTGGAAATGAGCAGTTCTTC | CASSVELGNEQFF
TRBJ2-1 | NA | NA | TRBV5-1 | TGCGCCAGCAGCGGCGGGGACTCCTACAATGAGCAGTTCTTC | CASSGGDSYNEQFF
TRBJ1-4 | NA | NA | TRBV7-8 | TGTGCCAGCAGACGAACAGAATTAGATGAAAAACTGTTTTTT | CASRRTELDEKLFF
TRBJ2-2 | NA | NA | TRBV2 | TGTGCCAGCAAGAGGGAGGGGGGCACCGGGGAGCTGTTTTTT | CASKREGGTGELFF
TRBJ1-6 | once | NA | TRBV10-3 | TGTGCCATCAGGGACGGCTATAATTCACCCCTCCACTTT | CAIRDGYNSPLHF
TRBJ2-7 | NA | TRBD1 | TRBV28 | TGTGCCAGCAGCCACTACAGGGGGTACGAGCAGTACTTC | CASSHYRGYEQYF
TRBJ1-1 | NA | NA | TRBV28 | TGTGCCAGCAGAAGTCGGAGGTCCTCCCGGAACACTGAAGCTTTCTTT | CASRSRRSSRNTEAFF
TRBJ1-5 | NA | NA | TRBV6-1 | TGTGCCAGCAGTGAATACTCAGGGACGAGCAATCAGCCCCAGCATTTT | CASSEYSGTSNQPQHF
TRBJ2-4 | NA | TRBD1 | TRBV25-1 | TGTGCCAGCAGTGAATCGGGGACAGGGTATAGCAAAAACATTCAGTACTTC | CASSESGTGYSKNIQYF
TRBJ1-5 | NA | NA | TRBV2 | TGTGCCAGCAGTGTACACAAGTCTAGCAATCAGCCCCAGCATTTT | CASSVHKSSNQPQHF
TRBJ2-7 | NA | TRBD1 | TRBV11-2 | TGTGCCAGCAGCTCAAGGGGGGACAGGCCCTACGAGCAGTACTTC | CASSSRGDRPYEQYF
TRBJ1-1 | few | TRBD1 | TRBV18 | TGTGCCAGCTCATCTGGGACAGGGGGAAACGCTGAAGCTTTCTTT | CASSSGTGGNAEAFF
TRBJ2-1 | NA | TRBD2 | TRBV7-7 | TGTGCTAGCAGCTTAGAACTAGCGGGGAACAATGAGCAGTTCTTC | CASSLELAGNNEQFF
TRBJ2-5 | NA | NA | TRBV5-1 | TGCGCCAGCAGCACTGGCCCCTCGGGTCAGGGGGAGACCCAGTACTTC | CASSTGPSGQGETQYF
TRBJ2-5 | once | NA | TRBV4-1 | TGCGCCAGCAGCCAAGGGGGTAGCCAAGAGACCCAGTACTTC | CASSQGGSQETQYF
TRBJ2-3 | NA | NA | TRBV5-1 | TGCGCCAGCAGCTTGCTGGGGGACTTGGGCACAGATACGCAGTATTTT | CASSLLGDLGTDTQYF
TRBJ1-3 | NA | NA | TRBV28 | TGTGCCAGCAGTTGGGCGCGAGGCAGGGGCTCTGGAAACACCATATATTTT | CASSWARGRGSGNTIYF
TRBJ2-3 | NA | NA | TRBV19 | TGTGCCAGTAGTATACGGGGCAGCACAGATACGCAGTATTTT | CASSIRGSTDTQYF
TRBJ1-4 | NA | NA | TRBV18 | TGTGCCAGCTCACCTAACGTACCTCAAAAGGATGAAAAACTGTTTTTT | CASSPNVPQKDEKLFF
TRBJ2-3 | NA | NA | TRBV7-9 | TGTGCCAGCAGCCCTTACTTTATAACCGTAGATACGCAGTATTTT | CASSPYFITVDTQYF
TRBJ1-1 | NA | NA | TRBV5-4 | TGTGCCAGCAGCCTCCAAGAGAACACTGAAGCTTTCTTT | CASSLQENTEAFF
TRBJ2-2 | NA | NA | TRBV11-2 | TGTGCCAGCAGCTTCGATTACACCGGGGAGCTGTTTTTT | CASSFDYTGELFF
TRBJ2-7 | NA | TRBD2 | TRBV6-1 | TGTGCCAGCGGAATAGGCGGGAGTATTGGCTACGAGCAGTACTTC | CASGIGGSIGYEQYF
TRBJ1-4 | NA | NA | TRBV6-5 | TGTGCCAGCAGTCCAGGACGTGAAAAACTGTTTTTT | CASSPGREKLFF
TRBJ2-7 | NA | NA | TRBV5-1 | TGCGCCAGCAGCCAAGACGGAGGCCAGTCCTACGAGCAGTACTTC | CASSQDGGQSYEQYF
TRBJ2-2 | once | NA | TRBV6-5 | TGTGCCAGCAGTTACTCGGCCACCGGGGAGCTGTTTTTT | CASSYSATGELFF
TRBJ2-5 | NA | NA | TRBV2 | TGTGCCAGCAAGGGAACCGGGAGGGGGCCTTGGGAGACCCAGTACTTC | CASKGTGRGPWETQYF
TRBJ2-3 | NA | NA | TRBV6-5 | TGTGCCAGCAGTTACAATTTGGCAGATACGCAGTATTTT | CASSYNLADTQYF
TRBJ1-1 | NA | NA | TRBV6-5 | TGTGCCAGCAGTTACTCGACGGCAGCGAACACTGAAGCTTTCTTT | CASSYSTAANTEAFF
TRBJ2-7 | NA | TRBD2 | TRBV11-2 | TGTGCCAGCAGCATACTAGCGGGGGAACCCTACGAGCAGTACTTC | CASSILAGEPYEQYF
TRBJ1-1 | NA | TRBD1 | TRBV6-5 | TGTGCCAGCAGTTACCAGGGGGGTCACACTGAAGCTTTCTTT | CASSYQGGHTEAFF
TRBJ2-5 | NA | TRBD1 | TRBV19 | TGTGCCAGTAGCGACAGGGGACGGGAGACCCAGTACTTC | CASSDRGRETQYF
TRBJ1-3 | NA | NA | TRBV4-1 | TGCGCCAGCAGCCAAGAAGAAGCAGACCTGAGCTCTGGAAACACCATATATTTT | CASSQEEADLSSGNTIYF
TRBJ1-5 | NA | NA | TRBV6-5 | TGTGCCAGCAGTTTTCAGGAGAATCAGCCCCAGCATTTT | CASSFQENQPQHF
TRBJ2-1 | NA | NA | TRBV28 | TGTGCCAGCAGTCTAAGGGTAGGGGGTAGGTACAATGAGCAGTTCTTC | CASSLRVGGRYNEQFF
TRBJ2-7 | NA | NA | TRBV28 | TGTGCCAGCAGTTGGGGGTCTAGCCCCGAGCAGTACTTC | CASSWGSSPEQYF
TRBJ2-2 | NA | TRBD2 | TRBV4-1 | TGCGCCAGCAGCCAAAAGCTAGCGGCGAACACCGGGGAGCTGTTTTTT | CASSQKLAANTGELFF
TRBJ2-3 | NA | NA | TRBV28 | TGTGCCAGCAGTCAACAGCTTTCGGGGGTCACAGATACGCAGTATTTT | CASSQQLSGVTDTQYF
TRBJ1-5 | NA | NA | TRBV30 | TGTGCCTGGAGTGTAGGCCTGTATAGCAATCAGCCCCAGCATTTT | CAWSVGLYSNQPQHF
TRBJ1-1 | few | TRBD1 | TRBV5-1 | TGCGCCAGCAGCATAACACAGGGGGTTGCTGAAGCTTTCTTT | CASSITQGVAEAFF
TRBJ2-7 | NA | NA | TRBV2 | TGTGCCAGCAGTGAGGGCGAGCAGTACTTC | CASSEGEQYF